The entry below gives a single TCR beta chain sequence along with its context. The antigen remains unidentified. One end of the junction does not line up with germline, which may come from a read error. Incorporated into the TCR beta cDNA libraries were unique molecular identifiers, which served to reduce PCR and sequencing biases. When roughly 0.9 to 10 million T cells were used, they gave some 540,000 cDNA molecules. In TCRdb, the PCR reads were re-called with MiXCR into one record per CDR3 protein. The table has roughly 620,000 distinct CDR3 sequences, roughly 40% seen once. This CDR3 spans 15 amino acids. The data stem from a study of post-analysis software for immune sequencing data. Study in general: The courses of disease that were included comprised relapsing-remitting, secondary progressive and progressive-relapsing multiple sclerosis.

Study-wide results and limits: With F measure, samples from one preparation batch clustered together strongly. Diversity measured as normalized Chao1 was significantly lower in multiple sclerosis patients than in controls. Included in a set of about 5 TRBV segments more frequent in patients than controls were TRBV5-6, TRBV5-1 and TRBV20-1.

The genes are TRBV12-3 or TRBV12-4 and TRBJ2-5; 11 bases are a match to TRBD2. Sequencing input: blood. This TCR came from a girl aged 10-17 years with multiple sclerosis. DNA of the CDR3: TGTGCCGGCAGTTTAGCCCTAGCGGGGGGAGAGACCCAGTACTTC. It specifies CAGSLALAGGETQYF.